This TCR beta chain comes out of a study of blood T cell repertoires in COVID-19. About the study: Spain, Italy and the United States supplied samples that represented acute and convalescent COVID-19.

This clone was observed a few times. Other DNA sequences from this sample encode an identical CDR3 as well. In the source study's methods: Amplification of reference gene primers was used by the study to estimate nucleated cell counts. Here immunoSEQ multiplex PCR was the method, and the copy in TCRdb shows in-frame clones only, minus some. V, J and clone size are those of that table, while D and trimming were read from the DNA. There are roughly 97,000 clones in the sample; just over 90% occur only once, and 1.5% to 2% lies in the top ten. Germline values: CDR1 MNHNS, CDR2 SASEGT. The CDR3 runs to 13 residues. The V gene lost 2 bases and the J gene lost 4 bases, with 8 bases spanning the gap.

The chain is built from TRBV6-1 and TRBJ1-2; maybe TRBD1 (5 bases). The TCR originated in a man aged 60 to 69 with acute or convalescent COVID-19. Sequencing used peripheral blood. CDR3 nucleotides: TGTGCCAGCAGTGAAACGGGGGGCTATGGCTACACCTTC. Encoded protein: CASSETGGYGYTF.